The TCR beta chain under discussion was sequenced for a study of T cells in women clearing cervical HPV infection. Of note for this clone: In the same sample, other DNA sequences code for this CDR3.

Generated by immunoSEQ multiplex PCR, the TCRdb table keeps only in-frame clones and is missing some. The sample's table shows some 30,000 clones. This receptor was obtained from a woman between 18 and 75 years old with a cervical HPV16 infection that either progressed to CIN3+ or cleared (not recorded which). Sequences were obtained from blood buffy coat.

CDR3 bases read: TGCAGTGCTAGGGTTCGGGGTTTTGGAAACACC. It translates to CSARVRGFGNT. The full CDR3 sequence reads CSARVRGFGNTIYF. This rearrangement joins TRBV20-1 to TRBJ1-3; no clear D. The DNA ends 3 residues before the CDR3 does, and the rest of the CDR3 is filled in from the germline J gene. Germline assignment: CDR1 DFQATT and CDR2 SNEGSKA (reference sequence). Trimming left V 3 bases short and J 3 bases short, with 12 bases between. The CDR3 loop spans 14 amino acids.